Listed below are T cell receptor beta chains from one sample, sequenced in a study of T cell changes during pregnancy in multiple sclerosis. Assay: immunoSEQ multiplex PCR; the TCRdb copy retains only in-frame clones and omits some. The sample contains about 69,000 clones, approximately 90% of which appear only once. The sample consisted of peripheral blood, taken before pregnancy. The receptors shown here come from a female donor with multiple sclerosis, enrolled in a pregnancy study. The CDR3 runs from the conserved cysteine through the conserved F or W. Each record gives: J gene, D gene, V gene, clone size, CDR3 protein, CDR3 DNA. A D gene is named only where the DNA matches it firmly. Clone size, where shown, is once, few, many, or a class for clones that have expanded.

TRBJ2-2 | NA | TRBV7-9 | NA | CASSFGPGTNTGELFF | TGTGCCAGCAGCTTCGGCCCAGGAACGAACACCGGGGAGCTGTTTTTT
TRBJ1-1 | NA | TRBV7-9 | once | CASSDGTMNTEAFF | TGTGCCAGCAGCGACGGGACAATGAACACTGAAGCTTTCTTT
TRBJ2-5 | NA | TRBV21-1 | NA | CASVGQGARETQYF | NA
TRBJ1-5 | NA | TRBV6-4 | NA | CDSQKQGDGNQPQHF | TGCGATTCGCAGAAACAGGGTGACGGCAATCAGCCCCAGCATTTT
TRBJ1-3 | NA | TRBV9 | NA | CASSVQGSSGNTIYF | TGTGCCAGCAGCGTACAGGGGAGCTCTGGAAACACCATATATTTT
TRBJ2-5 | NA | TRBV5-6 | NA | CASSLFWGGETQYF | TGTGCCAGCAGCTTGTTCTGGGGAGGCGAGACCCAGTACTTC
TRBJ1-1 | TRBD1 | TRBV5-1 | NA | CASSFGTGDTEAFF | TGCGCCAGCAGCTTCGGGACAGGGGACACTGAAGCTTTCTTT
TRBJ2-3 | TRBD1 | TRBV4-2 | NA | CASSQEEQGAITDTQYF | TGTGCCAGCAGCCAAGAGGAACAGGGGGCAATCACAGATACGCAGTATTTT
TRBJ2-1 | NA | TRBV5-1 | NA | CASSRLSSYNEQFF | TGCGCCAGCAGCCGCCTGAGCTCCTACAATGAGCAGTTCTTC
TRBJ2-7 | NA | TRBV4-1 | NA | CASSLKETGRYEQYF | TGCGCCAGCAGCCTCAAGGAGACAGGAAGATACGAGCAGTACTTC
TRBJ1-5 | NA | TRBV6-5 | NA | CASSAFFSGNQPQHF | TGTGCCAGCAGTGCCTTTTTCTCGGGCAATCAGCCCCAGCATTTT